This T cell receptor (beta chain) stems from a study of T cells in narcolepsy. A remark on this clone: The target antigen is unknown.

Broader study findings: Blood of same and different patients, but not healthy controls, reportedly held recurring autoreactive clonotypes. Same-patient CSF and blood CD4+ T cell clonotypes included HCRT-specific and TRIB2-specific autoreactive ones.

Profiled with immunoSEQ multiplex PCR; TCRdb holds only in-frame clones, not every one. The repertoire consists of around 30,000 clones, with almost 90% occurring once and the leading ten covering 1% to 1.5%. Trimming cost V 6 bases and J 9 bases; bases outside gene matches: 11. CDR3 length equals 14 residues. CDR1 and CDR2 (germline): MNHNY, SVGAGI (reference sequence). The chain has TRBV6-6 and TRBJ1-3, with 7 bases fitting TRBD1. The sample comprised CD45RA- memory CD4+ T cells from PBMCs. The TCR comes from a human donor with narcolepsy. CDR3: CASRATGLESTIYF. CDR3 in DNA: TGTGCCAGCAGGGCGACAGGGCTGGAAAGCACCATATATTTT.